These 19 T cell receptor beta chains originate from one sample sequenced in a study of PD-L1 blockade in urothelial cancer. Time point: pretreatment peripheral blood. The protocol was immunoSEQ multiplex PCR, while the TCRdb copy is restricted to in-frame clones and leaves out a portion. Of 65,000 to 90,000 clones listed, roughly 84% are singletons. The sequenced sample was PBMCs, obtained around atezolizumab (anti-PD-L1) treatment. The receptors come from an older woman with urothelial cancer.

The rearrangement links TRBV6-5 to TRBJ2-7, with TRBD1 matching 9 bases. CDR3 length equals 15 residues. V trimming: 5 bases; J trimming: 2 bases; junction bases outside the gene matches: 7. The germline V gene has CDR1 MNHEY and CDR2 SVGAGI. CDR3: CASSTGTGTTYEQYF. In DNA form, the CDR3 reads TGTGCCAGCAGTACCGGGACAGGGACGACCTACGAGCAGTACTTC.

The chain uses TRBV10-1 and TRBJ1-1; D is unclear. Germline CDR1 reads WNHNN; CDR2 reads SYGVQD (reference sequence). The CDR3 consists of 16 residues. Trimming cost V 2 bases and J 1 base, with 14 bases left between them. The CDR3 DNA follows: TGCGCCAGCAGTGAGACCCCGGGTGCCTGGAACACTGAAGCTTTCTTT. It translates to CASSETPGAWNTEAFF.

This chain connects TRBV5-6 to TRBJ1-2, with TRBD1 matching 9 bases. This CDR3 has 18 amino acids. After removal of 5 bases from V and 4 bases from J, the junction contained 18 bases not matched to a gene. Per the germline V gene, CDR1 is SGHDT and CDR2 is YYEEEE. DNA of the CDR3: TGTGCCAGCAGTGGTTTCCGGGACAGGGCCGCGAGGATCTATGGCTACACCTTC. It is translated as CASSGFRDRAARIYGYTF.

CDR3 loop: CASSPGGARLSGNTIYF. The CDR3 nucleotides read TGTGCCAGCAGCCCCGGGGGGGCGCGTCTCTCTGGAAACACCATATATTTT. The rearrangement uses TRBV27 and TRBJ1-3; D might be TRBD1 (6 bases). V lost 6 bases and J lost 0, with 18 bases in between. CDR1 MNHEY and CDR2 SMNVEV come from the germline V gene (reference sequence). The CDR3 has 17 amino acids.

The V and J genes are TRBV7-2 and TRBJ1-2, with D perhaps TRBD1 (6 bases). The CDR3 contains 13 residues. The germline gives CDR1 SGHTA, CDR2 FQGNSA. V was cut by 1 base and J by 8 bases, with 11 bases left in between. In DNA, the CDR3 is TGTGCCAGCAGCTTAGGGGGGGGCGGAGGCTACACCTTC. It is translated as CASSLGGGGGYTF.

The DNA for the CDR3 is TGCAGCGCTAGTGCGCATTCGGGGGCTGAAGCTTTCTTT. It translates to CSASAHSGAEAFF. This rearrangement joins TRBV29-1 to TRBJ1-1, with D possibly being TRBD1 (5 bases). Germline V gene data show CDR1 as SQVTM and CDR2 as ANQGSEA. Trimming cost V 7 bases and J 6 bases, with 18 bases left between them. The length of the CDR3 is 13 residues.

The gene calls are TRBV7-9 and TRBJ1-1; no clear D gene. Germline CDR1 SEHNR, CDR2 FQNEAQ (reference sequence). The ends were cut back, 3 bases at V and 8 bases at J, with 10 bases in the middle. The CDR3 sequence is 12 residues long. The CDR3 protein is CASSFSGEEAFF. CDR3 DNA: TGTGCCAGCAGCTTTAGCGGGGAGGAAGCTTTCTTT. Full variable domain (remainder filled in from reference TRBV7-9 and TRBJ1-1): DTGVSQNPRHKITKRGQNVTFRCDPISEHNRLYWYRQTLGQGPEFLTYFQNEAQLEKSRLLSDRFSAERPKGSFSTLEIQRTEQGDSAMYLCASSFSGEEAFFGQGTRLTVV.

V gene TRBV10-3 combines with J gene TRBJ2-3, with TRBD2 as a possible D gene (7 bases). The V end was cut by 8 bases, the J end by 3 bases, with 18 bases between. There are 15 residues in the CDR3. The V gene's germline CDR1 is ENHRY and CDR2 SYGVKD. The CDR3 DNA reads as TGTGCCATCTCCCTCCGGGGGCGGGAGACAGATACGCAGTATTTT. The encoded protein is CAISLRGRETDTQYF.

This rearrangement joins TRBV30 to TRBJ2-1, with TRBD2 matching over 14 bases. Germline V lookup: CDR1 GTSNPN, CDR2 SVGIG (reference sequence). This CDR3 has 18 amino acids. V lost 0 bases and J lost 4; bases outside the gene matches: 8. This chain's CDR3 is CAWSVHWGLAGVYNEQFF. Here the CDR3 DNA reads TGTGCCTGGAGTGTACATTGGGGACTAGCGGGGGTATACAATGAGCAGTTCTTC.

J is TRBJ2-7 and V is TRBV5-1; 14 bases are shared with TRBD2. Germline V gene data show CDR1 as SGHRS and CDR2 as YFSETQ. After removal of 1 base from V and 5 bases from J, the junction contained 5 bases not matched to a gene. The CDR3 is made up of 16 amino acids. The CDR3 bases are TGCGCCAGCAGCTTGATGACTAGCGGGAGGGCCCACGAGCAGTACTTC. Its translation is CASSLMTSGRAHEQYF.

The CDR3 protein is CASSDRGYQETQYF. In DNA, the CDR3 is TGTGCCAGCAGCGACAGGGGCTACCAAGAGACCCAGTACTTC. J is TRBJ2-5 and V is TRBV2; 8 bases line up with TRBD1. V gave up 6 bases and J gave up 0 bases; unmatched junction bases: 3. From germline, CDR1 is SNHLY and CDR2 FYNNEI. CDR3 length equals 14 residues.

This chain joins TRBV5-1 and TRBJ2-1, with 8 positions matching TRBD1. The length of the CDR3 is 15 residues. The V gene's germline CDR1 is SGHRS and CDR2 YFSETQ. The V segment lost 5 bases and the J segment 0 bases; nucleotides outside the gene matches: 4. In nucleotides, the CDR3 is TGCGCCAGCAGGGTCACAGGGGGCTCCTACAATGAGCAGTTCTTC. Translation: CASRVTGGSYNEQFF.

This sequence joins TRBV4-1 and TRBJ2-3; 9 bases fit TRBD2. CDR3 length: 16 amino acids. The V gene end was trimmed by 2 bases and the J gene end by 4 bases; junction bases not matched to a gene: 7. Per the germline V gene, CDR1 is MGHRA and CDR2 is YSYEKL. Here the CDR3 reads CASSQWVTSGADTQYF. The CDR3 DNA reads TGCGCCAGCAGCCAATGGGTGACTAGCGGCGCAGATACGCAGTATTTT.

The chain recombines TRBV5-6 with TRBJ2-1; possible D gene TRBD2, 6 bases. V dropped 2 bases and J dropped 3 bases, with 9 bases sitting between them. The CDR3 has 14 amino acids. Germline CDR1 and CDR2: SGHDT and YYEEEE. This chain's CDR3 is CASSFLAVYNEQFF. The CDR3 DNA reads TGTGCCAGCAGCTTTTTAGCGGTCTACAATGAGCAGTTCTTC.

The gene calls are TRBV5-1 and TRBJ2-1, with 7 bases fitting TRBD2. This CDR3 comprises 16 residues. Per the germline V gene, CDR1 is SGHRS and CDR2 is YFSETQ. Unmatched junction bases numbered 6, after V lost 3 bases and J lost 0 bases. DNA of the CDR3: TGCGCCAGCAGCTGGTCCGGGGGGAGCTCCTACAATGAGCAGTTCTTC. It yields the protein CASSWSGGSSYNEQFF. The variable domain in full, with the rest retrieved from reference TRBV5-1 and TRBJ2-1, is KAGVTQTPRYLIKTRGQQVTLSCSPISGHRSVSWYQQTPGQGLQFLFEYFSETQRNKGNFPGRFSGRQFSNSRSEMNVSTLELGDSALYLCASSWSGGSSYNEQFFGPGTRLTVL.

The rearrangement joins TRBV19 to TRBJ2-1; D is perhaps TRBD2 (5 bases). Trimming left V 0 bases short and J 12 bases short, with 18 bases between. Germline assignment: CDR1 LNHDA and CDR2 SQIVND (reference sequence). The CDR3 sequence is 15 residues long. CDR3 loop: CASSIDLASREGQFF. The CDR3 DNA follows: TGTGCCAGTAGTATAGATCTGGCTAGCCGAGAGGGGCAGTTCTTC.

The rearrangement links TRBV6-6 to TRBJ1-1; D not resolved. Germline V gives CDR1 MNHNY, CDR2 SVGAGI (reference sequence). This CDR3 comprises 14 residues. V was trimmed by 6 bases and J by 0 bases, leaving 11 bases between them. For the CDR3, the DNA is TGTGCCAGCAGCGTCGGAGGAGTGAACACTGAAGCTTTCTTT. Its protein product is CASSVGGVNTEAFF.

J is TRBJ2-1 and V is TRBV7-9; D is unresolved. The germline CDR1 and CDR2 sequences are SEHNR and FQNEAQ (reference sequence). The CDR3 has 14 amino acids. Trimming removed 1 base from V and 7 bases from J, with 11 bases in between. CDR3 sequence: CASSLGLTRNEQFF. The DNA for the CDR3 is TGTGCCAGCAGCTTAGGGCTCACCAGGAATGAGCAGTTCTTC. Full variable domain (missing parts from reference TRBV7-9 and TRBJ2-1): DTGVSQNPRHKITKRGQNVTFRCDPISEHNRLYWYRQTLGQGPEFLTYFQNEAQLEKSRLLSDRFSAERPKGSFSTLEIQRTEQGDSAMYLCASSLGLTRNEQFFGPGTRLTVL.

This clone appeared once. DNA of the CDR3: TGTGCCAGCAGTGAAAGCGGGGCTATTTACGAGCAGTACTTC. Its protein is CASSESGAIYEQYF. The chain employs TRBV6-1 and TRBJ2-7; 7 bases are a match to TRBD2. Germline V lookup: CDR1 MNHNS, CDR2 SASEGT. The CDR3 is 14 amino acids. The V segment lost 2 bases and the J segment 4 bases; nucleotides outside the gene matches: 5.